A single sample gave rise to the 27 T cell receptor beta chains below, sequenced in a study of blood T cell repertoires in COVID-19. Method: immunoSEQ multiplex PCR; TCRdb's copy keeps in-frame clones and lacks some. Here the sample spans approximately 490,000 clones, less than 90% being singletons. Input material: PBMCs or T cells enriched from blood (not recorded which). These receptor sequences come from a woman aged 55-75 years who had recovered from COVID-19.

The chain is built from TRBV29-1 and TRBJ2-3, with 7 bases lining up with TRBD1. The CDR3 covers 13 residues. Losses at the gene ends were 4 bases for V and 4 bases for J; bases not matched to a gene: 5. The germline gives CDR1 SQVTM, CDR2 ANQGSEA. The DNA for the CDR3 is TGCAGCGTTGGACAGGGCGGAGCAGATACGCAGTATTTT. It codes for CSVGQGGADTQYF.

This clone has just a few counts. The chain joins TRBV30 to TRBJ2-5, with 7 bases matching TRBD1. The CDR3 is 14 amino acids. Germline CDR1 and CDR2: GTSNPN and SVGIG (reference sequence). V was pared by 2 bases and J by 2 bases, with 5 bases of the junction left unmatched. The chain's CDR3 is CAWSIGGGQETQYF. The CDR3 DNA reads as TGTGCCTGGAGTATAGGGGGCGGGCAAGAGACCCAGTACTTC.

The chain links TRBV9 to TRBJ2-2; 9 bases are a match to TRBD2. This CDR3 contains 20 residues. The V gene's germline CDR1 is SGDLS and CDR2 YYNGEE. The ends lost 2 bases at V and 3 bases at J; junction bases unmatched: 17. This CDR3 reads CASSVFSRGGDTRDTGELFF. The CDR3 region has the DNA TGTGCCAGCAGCGTCTTTTCGCGGGGGGGCGACACTAGGGACACCGGGGAGCTGTTTTTT.

The chain carries TRBV19 and TRBJ1-1; possibly TRBD1 for D (6 bases). Germline CDR1 and CDR2: LNHDA and SQIVND (reference sequence). Trimming took 10 bases from V and 9 from J, leaving 18 bases between them. The CDR3 spans 12 residues. CDR3 DNA: TGTGCCACCTGGGGCCGGGGGGCAAAAGCTTTCTTT. Translation: CATWGRGAKAFF.

J is TRBJ2-1 and V is TRBV7-8; 9 nucleotides agree with TRBD1. The CDR3 has 15 residues. Germline V gives CDR1 SGHVS, CDR2 FQNEAQ. V trimming: 3 bases; J trimming: 4 bases; junction bases outside the gene matches: 4. The CDR3, as DNA: TGTGCCAGCAGCTTTACGGGACAGGGATACAATGAGCAGTTCTTC. Translation: CASSFTGQGYNEQFF.

The chain joins TRBV7-2 to TRBJ1-4; 12 bases are shared with TRBD1. The CDR3 runs to 16 residues. Germline V gene data show CDR1 as SGHTA and CDR2 as FQGNSA. V trimming: 5 bases; J trimming: 8 bases; junction bases outside the gene matches: 9. CDR3 in amino acids: CASSPSRDRGLEKLFF. CDR3 nucleotide sequence: TGTGCCAGCAGCCCATCCCGGGACAGGGGGCTGGAAAAACTGTTTTTT.

The chain carries TRBV30 and TRBJ2-5; maybe TRBD2 (5 bases). The CDR3 covers 15 residues. The V end was cut by 0 bases, the J end by 2 bases, with 13 bases between. The germline V gene encodes CDR1 GTSNPN and CDR2 SVGIG (reference sequence). The CDR3: CAWSVPGRGQETQYF. The CDR3 DNA follows: TGTGCCTGGAGTGTACCGGGAAGAGGACAAGAGACCCAGTACTTC.

This clone was seen a handful of times. The CDR3 region is CASSPSPTGELFF. The CDR3 DNA is TGTGCCAGCAGCCCTAGTCCCACCGGGGAGCTGTTTTTT. This rearrangement joins TRBV27 to TRBJ2-2; D gene unclear. Trimming removed 6 bases at V and 4 bases at J, with 9 bases between. Germline values: CDR1 MNHEY, CDR2 SMNVEV (reference sequence). This CDR3 spans 13 amino acids.

The chain joins TRBV10-3 to TRBJ2-7; 11 nucleotides agree with TRBD2. Germline lookup yields CDR1 ENHRY and CDR2 SYGVKD. This CDR3 is 14 amino acids long. J gave up 5 bases and V 2 bases, and 2 bases lay outside the gene matches. CDR3 DNA sequence: TGTGCCATCAGTGAGAAACTAGCGGGGGACGAGCAGTACTTC. Its protein is CAISEKLAGDEQYF.

The genes are TRBV6-5 and TRBJ2-7, with 9 nucleotides matching TRBD1. Germline lookup yields CDR1 MNHEY and CDR2 SVGAGI. Germline trimming cut 8 bases from V and 5 bases from J; bases unmatched to any gene: 7. The CDR3 has 13 amino acids. In DNA, the CDR3 is TGTGCCAGCCATCAACAGGGGGCTCACGAGCAGTACTTC. Protein: CASHQQGAHEQYF.

V usage is TRBV30 and J usage is TRBJ1-1; unclear D gene. This CDR3 spans 14 amino acids. Trimming cost V 4 bases and J 0 bases, with 12 bases left between them. CDR1 GTSNPN and CDR2 SVGIG come from the germline V gene (reference sequence). CDR3: CAWIRGTLNTEAFF. CDR3 nucleotide sequence: TGTGCCTGGATTCGGGGTACCCTGAACACTGAAGCTTTCTTT.

The CDR3 nucleotides are TGTGCCAGTAGTCCTAGGGCCGGGACAGATTACAATGAGCAGTTCTTC. It encodes CASSPRAGTDYNEQFF. The rearrangement joins TRBV19 to TRBJ2-1, with 7 bases identical to TRBD1. CDR3 length: 16 amino acids. Germline CDR1 is LNHDA and CDR2 is SQIVND (reference sequence). The junction had 11 bases not matched to a gene; V was cut back by 5 bases and J by 4 bases.

The V and J genes are TRBV27 and TRBJ1-2; TRBD1 matches at 8 bases. This CDR3 contains 14 residues. Germline assignment: CDR1 MNHEY and CDR2 SMNVEV (reference sequence). The trim removed 2 bases at V and 6 bases at J, leaving 5 bases unmatched. The CDR3 reads CASSLLGQAHGYTF. The DNA for the CDR3 is TGTGCCAGCAGTTTACTGGGACAGGCACATGGCTACACCTTC.

The chain joins TRBV30 to TRBJ1-1; D is undetermined. Trimming shortened V by 7 bases and J by 0 bases, and 12 bases separated the two germline ends. Germline lookup yields CDR1 GTSNPN and CDR2 SVGIG (reference sequence). CDR3 length: 13 residues. The CDR3 nucleotides are TGTGCCTCCTCGGTGGCGGTGAACACTGAAGCTTTCTTT. Encoded protein: CASSVAVNTEAFF.

The chain employs TRBV9 and TRBJ2-7; TRBD2 matches at 8 bases. The CDR3 is 12 amino acids. CDR1 SGDLS and CDR2 YYNGEE come from the germline V gene. Germline trimming cut 6 bases from V and 3 bases from J; bases unmatched to any gene: 2. In DNA, the CDR3 is TGTGCCAGCACCGGGGGGGGCTACGAGCAGTACGTC. This translates into CASTGGGYEQYV.

The V gene is TRBV6-5, the J gene TRBJ1-1; 8 bases agree with TRBD1. The CDR3 spans 14 residues. Germline V gives CDR1 MNHEY, CDR2 SVGAGI. The J segment lost 1 base and the V segment lost 6 bases, leaving 4 bases of the junction unmatched. The CDR3 DNA follows: TGTGCCAGCAGCTTGGACAGGGAGAACACTGAAGCTTTCTTT. Its translation: CASSLDRENTEAFF.

This sequence joins TRBV2 and TRBJ2-7; 9 bases are shared with TRBD1. The CDR3 is 13 residues long. Germline V lookup: CDR1 SNHLY, CDR2 FYNNEI. V gave up 9 bases and J gave up 3 bases; unmatched junction bases: 6. The CDR3 loop is CASYRDRDYEQYV. The CDR3, as DNA: TGTGCCAGTTACCGGGACAGGGACTACGAGCAGTACGTC.

This clone was picked up one time. One junction end disagrees with the germline gene, perhaps due to a read error. The chain recombines TRBV5-1 with TRBJ2-4; TRBD1 matches 7 bases. Germline loops: CDR1 SGHRS, CDR2 YFSETQ. The CDR3 extends over 13 amino acids. CDR3 nucleotide sequence: TGCGCCAGCAGCTTGGCTACGGGACAGCTGCTTGCCTTC. As protein: CASSLATGQLLAF.

The rearrangement uses TRBV7-9 and TRBJ2-5, with TRBD2 matching 9 bases. Germline-derived CDR1 and CDR2 are SEHNR and FQNEAQ (reference sequence). V dropped 5 bases and J dropped 2; count of bases not matched to a gene: 3. CDR3 length equals 14 residues. Here the CDR3 reads CASSPTSGQETQYF. The DNA of the CDR3 is TGTGCCAGCAGCCCGACTAGCGGACAAGAGACCCAGTACTTC. The full variable domain, rest sourced from reference TRBV7-9 and TRBJ2-5, is DTGVSQNPRHKITKRGQNVTFRCDPISEHNRLYWYRQTLGQGPEFLTYFQNEAQLEKSRLLSDRFSAERPKGSFSTLEIQRTEQGDSAMYLCASSPTSGQETQYFGPGTRLLVL.

This sequence joins TRBV11-3 and TRBJ2-7, with a possible D match to TRBD2 (6 bases). V was pared by 5 bases and J by 5 bases, with 16 bases between. This CDR3 has 14 amino acids. CDR1 and CDR2 from the germline V gene are SGHNT and YENEEA. The CDR3 sequence: CASSPGRIADEQYF. CDR3 bases: TGTGCCAGCAGCCCTGGTAGGATAGCGGACGAGCAGTACTTC.

The chain has TRBV27 and TRBJ1-1; TRBD1 is a possible D gene (5 bases). The CDR3 covers 13 residues. The V gene lost 1 base and the J gene lost 4 bases, with 7 bases spanning the gap. Germline V gene lookup returns CDR1 MNHEY and CDR2 SMNVEV (reference sequence). CDR3 sequence (DNA): TGTGCCAGCAGTTTATTAGGGGCCACTGAAGCTTTCTTT. Its translation is CASSLLGATEAFF.

The chain couples TRBV7-8 to TRBJ1-5; TRBD1 might be the D (5 bases). The CDR3 is 14 amino acids. From germline, CDR1 is SGHVS and CDR2 FQNEAQ. Between the trimmed V and J ends, which lost 2 bases and 6 bases, there was a span of 11 bases. CDR3 amino acids: CASSLPGEGQPQHF. The CDR3 DNA reads TGTGCCAGCAGCTTACCGGGGGAAGGTCAGCCCCAGCATTTT.

This chain's CDR3 is CASSLGGQGASNQPQHF. In nucleotides, the CDR3 is TGTGCCAGCAGCTTGGGAGGACAGGGGGCCAGCAATCAGCCCCAGCATTTT. The chain is built from TRBV5-5 and TRBJ1-5; 11 positions agree with TRBD1. CDR1 is SGHKS and CDR2 is YYEKEE in the germline V gene (reference sequence). This CDR3 is built from 17 residues. Germline trimming cut 0 bases from V and 1 base from J; bases unmatched to any gene: 3.

The CDR3 DNA reads as TGTGCCAGCAGCCATCTCGCGGGGGGGCCGGGTGAGCAGTTCTTC. Amino acid sequence: CASSHLAGGPGEQFF. The V call is TRBV3-1 (or the pseudogene TRBV3-2), the J call TRBJ2-1; TRBD2 aligns across 9 bases. The CDR3 has 15 amino acids. Germline CDR1 LGHDT, CDR2 YNNKEL (reference sequence). Germline trimming cut 3 bases from V and 9 bases from J; bases unmatched to any gene: 9.

J is TRBJ2-2 and V is TRBV4-2; TRBD1 might be the D (5 bases). CDR1 and CDR2 from the germline V gene are LGHNA and YNFKEQ. The CDR3 is 16 residues long. The V and J ends lost 0 bases and 2 bases respectively, with 10 bases between them. CDR3 nucleotides: TGTGCCAGCAGCCAAGAACTTGGGGCTAACACCGGGGAGCTGTTTTTT. This translates into CASSQELGANTGELFF.

Note on this clone: The germline gene is not matched at one end of the junction; a read error may be the cause. This sequence joins TRBV6-5 and TRBJ2-1, with D unclear. Per the germline V gene, CDR1 is MNHEY and CDR2 is SVGAGI. The CDR3 consists of 11 residues. CDR3 sequence reads: CASRYYNEQFF. In DNA form, the CDR3 reads TGTGCCAGCAGGTACTACAATGAGCAGTTCTTC.

A single count supports this clone. The J gene is TRBJ1-4, the V gene TRBV15, with 8 positions matching TRBD1. The CDR3 has 17 residues. V lost 1 base and J lost 8; bases outside the gene matches: 12. CDR1 and CDR2 (germline): LNHNV, YYDKDF (reference sequence). The CDR3 region has the DNA TGTGCCACCAGCAGAGGCCCCGGACAGGGCTGGCGAGAAAAACTGTTTTTT. Translated, it gives CATSRGPGQGWREKLFF. The complete variable domain, with remaining parts taken from reference TRBV15 and TRBJ1-4, reads DAMVIQNPRYQVTQFGKPVTLSCSQTLNHNVMYWYQQKSSQAPKLLFHYYDKDFNNEADTPDNFQSRRPNTSFCFLDIRSPGLGDTAMYLCATSRGPGQGWREKLFFGSGTQLSVL.